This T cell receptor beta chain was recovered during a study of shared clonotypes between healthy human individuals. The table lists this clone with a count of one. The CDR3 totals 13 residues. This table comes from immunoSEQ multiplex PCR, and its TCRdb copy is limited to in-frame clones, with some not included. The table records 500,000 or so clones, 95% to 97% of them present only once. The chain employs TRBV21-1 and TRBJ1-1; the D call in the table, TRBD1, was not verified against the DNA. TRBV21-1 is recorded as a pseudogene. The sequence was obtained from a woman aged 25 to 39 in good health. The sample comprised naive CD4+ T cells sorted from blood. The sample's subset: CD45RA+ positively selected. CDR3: CASSKTGGTEAFF. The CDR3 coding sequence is TGTGCCAGCAGCAAGACAGGGGGCACTGAAGCTTTCTTT.